This T cell receptor (beta chain) stems from a study of CD8+ T cells in alopecia areata. Whole-study results and caveats: Lesional scalp displayed greater clonality than normal scalp, most notably in alopecia totalis/universalis.

This clone was seen only a few times. Its antigen remains unidentified. Germline-derived CDR1 and CDR2 are SQVTM and ANQGSEA. Unmatched junction bases numbered 3, after V lost 3 bases and J lost 0 bases. This CDR3 region has 14 residues. After isolation, RNA underwent reverse transcription to generate cDNA as the sequencing template. Sequencing used immunoSEQ multiplex PCR; TCRdb keeps in-frame clones, though not all of them. The sample contains over 150,000 clones, roughly 65% of which appear only once. This clonotype was sampled from a human donor with alopecia areata. This sequence joins TRBV29-1 and TRBJ1-1, with 8 bases aligning to TRBD1. This specimen consisted of CD4+ T cells sorted from blood, obtained at week 0. The CDR3 region is CSVDGQGMNTEAFF. The CDR3 bases are TGCAGCGTTGATGGACAGGGCATGAACACTGAAGCTTTCTTT.